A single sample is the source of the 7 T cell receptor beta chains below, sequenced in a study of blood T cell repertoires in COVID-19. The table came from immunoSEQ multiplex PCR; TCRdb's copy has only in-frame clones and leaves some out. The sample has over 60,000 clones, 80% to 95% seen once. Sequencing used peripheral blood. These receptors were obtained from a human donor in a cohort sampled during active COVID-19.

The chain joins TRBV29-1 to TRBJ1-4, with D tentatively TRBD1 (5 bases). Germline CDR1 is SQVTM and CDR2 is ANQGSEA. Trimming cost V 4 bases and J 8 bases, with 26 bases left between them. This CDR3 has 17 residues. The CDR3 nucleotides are TGCAGCGTTGTTATCGTCGGGCTACAGTTCAAGGGGGAAAAACTGTTTTTT. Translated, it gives CSVVIVGLQFKGEKLFF. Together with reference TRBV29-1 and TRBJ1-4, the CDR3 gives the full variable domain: SAVISQKPSRDICQRGTSLTIQCQVDSQVTMMFWYRQQPGQSLTLIATANQGSEATYESGFVIDKFPISRPNLTFSTLTVSNMSPEDSSIYLCSVVIVGLQFKGEKLFFGSGTQLSVL.

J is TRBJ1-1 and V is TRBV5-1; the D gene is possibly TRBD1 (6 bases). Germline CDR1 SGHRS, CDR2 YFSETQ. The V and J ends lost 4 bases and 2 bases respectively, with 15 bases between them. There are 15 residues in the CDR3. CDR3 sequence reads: CASSPRTAGNTEAFF. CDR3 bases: TGCGCCAGCAGCCCAAGGACAGCCGGAAACACTGAAGCTTTCTTT.

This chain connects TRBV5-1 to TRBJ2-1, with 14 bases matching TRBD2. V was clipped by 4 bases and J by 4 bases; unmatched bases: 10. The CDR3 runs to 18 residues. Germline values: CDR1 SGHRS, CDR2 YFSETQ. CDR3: CASSIGTSGSLGYNEQFF. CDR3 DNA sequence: TGCGCCAGCAGCATAGGGACTAGCGGGAGTCTCGGGTACAATGAGCAGTTCTTC.

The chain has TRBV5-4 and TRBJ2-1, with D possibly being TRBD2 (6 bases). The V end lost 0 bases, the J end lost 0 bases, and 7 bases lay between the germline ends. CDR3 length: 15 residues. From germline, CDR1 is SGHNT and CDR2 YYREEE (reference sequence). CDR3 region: CASSLDGSSYNEQFF. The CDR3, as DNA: TGTGCCAGCAGCTTGGACGGGAGCTCCTACAATGAGCAGTTCTTC.

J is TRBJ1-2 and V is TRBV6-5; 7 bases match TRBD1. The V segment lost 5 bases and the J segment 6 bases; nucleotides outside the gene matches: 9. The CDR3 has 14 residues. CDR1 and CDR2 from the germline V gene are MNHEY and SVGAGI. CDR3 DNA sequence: TGTGCCAGCAGTCTTTCCGGGACAGCCAATGGCTACACCTTC. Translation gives CASSLSGTANGYTF.

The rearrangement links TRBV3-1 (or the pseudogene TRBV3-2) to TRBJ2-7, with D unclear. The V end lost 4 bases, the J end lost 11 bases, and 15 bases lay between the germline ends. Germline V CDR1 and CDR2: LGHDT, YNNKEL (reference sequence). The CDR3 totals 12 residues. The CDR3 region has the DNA TGTGCCAGCAGCCGCCCGCTCGGCGGAAAGTACTTC. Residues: CASSRPLGGKYF.

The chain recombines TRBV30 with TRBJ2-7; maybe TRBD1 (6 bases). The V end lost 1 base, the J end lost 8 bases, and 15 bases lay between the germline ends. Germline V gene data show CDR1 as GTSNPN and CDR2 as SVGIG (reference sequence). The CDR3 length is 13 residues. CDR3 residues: CAWSGAGAVKQYF. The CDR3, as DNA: TGTGCCTGGAGTGGGGCAGGGGCGGTGAAGCAGTACTTC.